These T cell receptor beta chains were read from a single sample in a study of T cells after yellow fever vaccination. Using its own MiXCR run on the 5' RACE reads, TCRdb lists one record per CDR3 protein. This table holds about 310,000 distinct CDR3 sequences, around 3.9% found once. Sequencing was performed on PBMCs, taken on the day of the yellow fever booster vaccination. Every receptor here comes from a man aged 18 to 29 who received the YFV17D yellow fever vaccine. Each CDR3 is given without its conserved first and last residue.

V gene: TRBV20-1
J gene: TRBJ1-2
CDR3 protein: SAMKGSLYGYT

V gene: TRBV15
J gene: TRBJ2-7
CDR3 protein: ATSSEDYEQY

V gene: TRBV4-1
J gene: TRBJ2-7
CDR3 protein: ASSQLGSGYEQY

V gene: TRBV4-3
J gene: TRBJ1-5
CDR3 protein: ASSQTHRGLNNQPQH

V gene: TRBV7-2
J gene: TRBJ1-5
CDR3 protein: ASSLEGGNQPQH

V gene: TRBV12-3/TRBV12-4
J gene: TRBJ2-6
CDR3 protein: ASSSADSGANVLT

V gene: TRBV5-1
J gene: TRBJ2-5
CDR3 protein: ASSLGGARETQY

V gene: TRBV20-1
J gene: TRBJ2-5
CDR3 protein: SAINRGNSFQETQY

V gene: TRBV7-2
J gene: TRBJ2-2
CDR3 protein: ASSVTGRPSGELF

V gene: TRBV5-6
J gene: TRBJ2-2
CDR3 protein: ASSLRPTANTGELF

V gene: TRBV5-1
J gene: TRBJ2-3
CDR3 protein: ASSLADSGGTQY

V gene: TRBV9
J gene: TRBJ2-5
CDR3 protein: ASSVGPSGRQETQY

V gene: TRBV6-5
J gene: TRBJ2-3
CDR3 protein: ASSYGDSTDTQY

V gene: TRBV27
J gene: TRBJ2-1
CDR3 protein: ASIPRGLAGRSSYNEQF

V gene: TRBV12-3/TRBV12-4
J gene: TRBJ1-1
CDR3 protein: ASSFPRGGNTEAF

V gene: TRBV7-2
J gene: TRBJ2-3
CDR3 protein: ASSLKEVWGPDTQY

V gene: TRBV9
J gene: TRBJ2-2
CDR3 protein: ASSPGTGASTGELF

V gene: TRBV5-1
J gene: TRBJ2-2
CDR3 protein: ASSLPQPTGELF

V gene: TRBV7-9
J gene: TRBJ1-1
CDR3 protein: ASSRGDWDTEAF

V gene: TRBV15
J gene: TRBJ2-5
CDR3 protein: ATGLGGGTQY

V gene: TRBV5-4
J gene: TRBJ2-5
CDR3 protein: ASSPTRTQETQY

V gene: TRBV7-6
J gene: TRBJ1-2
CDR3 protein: ASSLGPTRTGGKDGYT

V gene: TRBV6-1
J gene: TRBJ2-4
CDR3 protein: ASSQQGVWTKNIQY

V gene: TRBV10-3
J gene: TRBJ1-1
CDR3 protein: AISGAGGFTEAF

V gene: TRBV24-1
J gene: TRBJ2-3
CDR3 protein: ATAASGGRSTDTQY

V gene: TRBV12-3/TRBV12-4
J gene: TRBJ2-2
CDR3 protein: ASTPGTAGELF

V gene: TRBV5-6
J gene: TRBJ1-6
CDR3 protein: ASSFAAGPNSPLH

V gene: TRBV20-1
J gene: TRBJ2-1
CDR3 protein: SAREALGQRGDEQF

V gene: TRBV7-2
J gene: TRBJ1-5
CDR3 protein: ASSLNYGTGIGNQPQH

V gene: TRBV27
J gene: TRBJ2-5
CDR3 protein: ASSRTPGTAETQY

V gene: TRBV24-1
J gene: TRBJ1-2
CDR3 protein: ATSDSTGYYGYT

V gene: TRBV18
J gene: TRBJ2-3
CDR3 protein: ASSPMGQTFTDTQY

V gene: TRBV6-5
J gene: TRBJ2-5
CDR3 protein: ASSYSLAGGLGETQY

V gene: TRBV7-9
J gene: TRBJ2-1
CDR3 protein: ASSPDEPAPNEQF

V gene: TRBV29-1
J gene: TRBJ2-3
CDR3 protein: SVAGARDTQY

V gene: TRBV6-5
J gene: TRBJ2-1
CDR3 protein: ASSKQLSSYNEQF

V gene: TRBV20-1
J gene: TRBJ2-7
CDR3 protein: SANANSYEQY

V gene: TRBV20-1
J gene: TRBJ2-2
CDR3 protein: SANPGSGGRTGELF

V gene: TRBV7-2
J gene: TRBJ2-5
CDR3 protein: ASSSLWGRGQETQY

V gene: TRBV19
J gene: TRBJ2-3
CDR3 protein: ASSRAASTDTQY

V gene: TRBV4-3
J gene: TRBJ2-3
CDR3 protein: ASSQILAGVTDTQY

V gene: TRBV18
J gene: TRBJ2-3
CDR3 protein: ASSPRGGGISDTQY